This T cell receptor (beta chain) derives from a study of vaccination and CD4 T cells after COVID-19. Study background: Overlapping SARS-CoV-2, HCoV-NL63, HCoV-OC43 and HCoV-229E spike peptides stimulated the cells.

Losses at the gene ends were 7 bases for V and 2 bases for J; bases not matched to a gene: 13. This CDR3 comprises 16 residues. CDR1 and CDR2 from the germline V gene are MNHEY and SVGEGT. The treatment was: roughly 10-day PBMC culture with coronavirus spike peptide pools or control peptides (ViraFEST assay). After expanding antigen-specific T cells with peptide pools, ViraFEST sequenced their TCRs. A negative selection step was used to isolate CD4+ T cells once culture had run for 10 days. An Oncomine TCR Beta short-read assay was used to sequence the DNA from cultured CD4+ T cells. TCRdb independently ran MiXCR on the PCR reads; one entry per CDR3 protein. Found here are approximately 20,000 distinct CDR3 sequences, approximately 31% of them singletons; the top ten hold 14% to 15%. This clonotype came up a few times. What it recognizes is unknown.

The V gene is TRBV6-2 or TRBV6-3, the J gene TRBJ2-5, with 7 positions matching TRBD2. Sequencing input: cultured CD4+ T cells from blood. This TCR was sampled from a human donor with COVID-19. The CDR3 loop is CASKYSGWGGQETQYF. In nucleotides, the CDR3 is TGTGCCAGCAAGTACTCGGGGTGGGGGGGACAAGAGACCCAGTACTTC.